The entry below describes one T cell receptor beta chain. What it recognizes is unknown. This entry is derived from a study of T-cell memory formation after mild COVID-19. Study-wide results and limits: Pre-infection memory showed some responding clones, and this suggested that cross-reactive memory joined.

TCRdb used MiXCR to reprocess the 5' RACE reads, holding one entry per CDR3 protein. In the table there are around 340,000 distinct CDR3 sequences, roughly an eighth of which are singletons. After removal of 7 bases from V and 4 bases from J, the junction contained 4 bases not matched to a gene. The CDR3 spans 15 residues. Germline lookup yields CDR1 ENHRY and CDR2 SYGVKD. The rearrangement joins TRBV10-3 to TRBJ2-3; 14 bases are shared with TRBD2. Material: PBMCs or a T cell subset sorted from them (not recorded which). The receptor's source is a man aged 18 to 30 who had mild COVID-19 (a few samples of this study predate the infection). Cell type and time point are not known. The CDR3 here is CAITGTSGGSDTQYF. CDR3 DNA sequence: TGTGCCATCACTGGGACTAGCGGGGGTTCAGATACGCAGTATTTT.